Each of the 21 T cell receptor beta chains below was sequenced from the same sample in a study of T cell clonotyping in hematopoietic cell transplantation. Data came from immunoSEQ multiplex PCR; TCRdb stores just in-frame clones and leaves some out. This table holds 25,000 to 35,000 clones, 85% to 95% found once. The time point was: recipient sample about 28 days before transplant, after cytoreduction. The source was peripheral blood mononuclear cells, collected before stem cell transplant. These TCRs come from a man aged 45-65 years with acute myeloid leukemia. Some clones in this sample may be carry-over from other donors' samples.

The chain employs TRBV19 and TRBJ2-4, with TRBD1 matching 8 bases. CDR1 and CDR2 from the germline V gene are LNHDA and SQIVND (reference sequence). The junction had 10 bases not matched to a gene; V was cut back by 5 bases and J by 1 base. The CDR3 has 17 amino acids. DNA for the CDR3: TGTGCCAGTAGTCCCCGACAGGGGTACATCGCCAAAAACATTCAGTACTTC. Translation: CASSPRQGYIAKNIQYF. The variable domain in full, completed from reference TRBV19 and TRBJ2-4, reads DGGITQSPKYLFRKEGQNVTLSCEQNLNHDAMYWYRQDPGQGLRLIYYSQIVNDFQKGDIAEGYSVSREKKESFPLTVTSAQKNPTAFYLCASSPRQGYIAKNIQYFGAGTRLSVL.

This sequence joins TRBV10-3 and TRBJ2-3; D may be TRBD1 (6 bases). The length of the CDR3 is 16 residues. Germline V gene data show CDR1 as ENHRY and CDR2 as SYGVKD. The V gene lost 3 bases and the J gene lost 0 bases, with 13 bases spanning the gap. The DNA of the CDR3 is TGTGCCATCAGTGACCGGGACACCGATAGCACAGATACGCAGTATTTT. Encoded protein: CAISDRDTDSTDTQYF.

The V and J genes are TRBV19 and TRBJ2-5, with TRBD2 as a possible D gene (8 bases). CDR3 length equals 16 residues. Germline V gene lookup returns CDR1 LNHDA and CDR2 SQIVND (reference sequence). Trimming cost V 7 bases and J 4 bases, with 22 bases left between them. The chain's CDR3 is CASTKGAAGGPETQYF. The DNA of the CDR3 is TGTGCCAGTACCAAGGGGGCGGCGGGAGGCCCAGAGACCCAGTACTTC.

The V gene is TRBV7-6, the J gene TRBJ1-1, with D perhaps matching TRBD1 (5 bases). V was cut by 5 bases and J by 4 bases, with 17 bases left in between. CDR3 size: 15 residues. Germline V lookup: CDR1 SGHVS, CDR2 FNYEAQ. CDR3 nucleotide sequence: TGTGCCAGCAGCCCCGAGGCAGGGTCCGGCACTGAAGCTTTCTTT. It encodes CASSPEAGSGTEAFF.

The V call is TRBV7-9, the J call TRBJ1-2, with TRBD1 matching over 9 bases. The CDR3 has 13 residues. Germline loops: CDR1 SEHNR, CDR2 FQNEAQ (reference sequence). The trim removed 5 bases at V and 6 bases at J, leaving 4 bases unmatched. CDR3 sequence (DNA): TGTGCCAGCAGCGTCGGGACAGGGAATGGCTACACCTTC. It is translated as CASSVGTGNGYTF.

This clone came up once. The rearrangement links TRBV9 to TRBJ2-5, with 9 bases lining up with TRBD1. The CDR3 spans 15 residues. V dropped 2 bases and J dropped 9; count of bases not matched to a gene: 11. Germline lookup yields CDR1 SGDLS and CDR2 YYNGEE. The CDR3 bases are TGTGCCAGCAGCGTCGACAGGGGGTCGGGGGTGGCCCAGTACTTC. Its protein product is CASSVDRGSGVAQYF.

This clone came up a few times. The chain recombines TRBV7-8 with TRBJ2-1; TRBD1 is a possible D gene (6 bases). CDR1 and CDR2 from the germline V gene are SGHVS and FQNEAQ. The germline V and J ends were trimmed by 2 bases and 4 bases, with 9 bases remaining between them. This CDR3 spans 14 amino acids. CDR3 sequence reads: CASSLRDTYNEQFF. CDR3 DNA sequence: TGTGCCAGCAGCTTACGGGACACATACAATGAGCAGTTCTTC. The variable domain in full, completed from reference TRBV7-8 and TRBJ2-1, reads GAGVSQSPRYKVAKRGQDVALRCDPISGHVSLFWYQQALGQGPEFLTYFQNEAQLDKSGLPSDRFFAERPEGSVSTLKIQRTQQEDSAVYLCASSLRDTYNEQFFGPGTRLTVL.

The V and J genes are TRBV5-1 and TRBJ1-5; D remains unclear. Trimming shortened V by 0 bases and J by 1 base, and 2 bases separated the two germline ends. CDR3 size: 13 residues. Germline CDR1 and CDR2: SGHRS and YFSETQ. DNA of the CDR3: TGCGCCAGCAGCTTGGACAGCAATCAGCCCCAGCATTTT. Residues: CASSLDSNQPQHF.

This clone was observed a few times. The rearrangement uses TRBV18 and TRBJ2-5, with TRBD1 as a possible D gene (6 bases). V lost 6 bases to trimming and J lost 0 bases, with 14 bases between them. The V gene's germline CDR1 is KGHSH and CDR2 LQKENI. The CDR3 consists of 15 residues. The CDR3 sequence is CASSPSDRNQETQYF. The CDR3 DNA reads as TGTGCCAGCTCCCCATCCGACAGGAACCAAGAGACCCAGTACTTC.

The genes are TRBV2 and TRBJ2-5, with TRBD1 identical over 8 bases. The junction had 8 bases not matched to a gene; V was cut back by 3 bases and J by 5 bases. Germline loops: CDR1 SNHLY, CDR2 FYNNEI. The CDR3 totals 15 residues. The CDR3 here is CASSDRGPPQETQYF. In nucleotides, the CDR3 is TGTGCCAGCAGTGACAGGGGGCCGCCCCAGGAGACCCAGTACTTC. Complete variable domain (other parts from reference TRBV2 and TRBJ2-5): EPEVTQTPSHQVTQMGQEVILRCVPISNHLYFYWYRQILGQKVEFLVSFYNNEISEKSEIFDDQFSVERPDGSNFTLKIRSTKLEDSAMYFCASSDRGPPQETQYFGPGTRLLVL.

V is TRBV7-9 and J is TRBJ2-3; 14 bases align to TRBD2. There are 19 residues in the CDR3. Germline trimming cut 5 bases from V and 2 bases from J; bases unmatched to any gene: 12. Germline V gene sequence: CDR1 SEHNR, CDR2 FQNEAQ (reference sequence). The CDR3 is CASSPGLAGVMGATDTQYF. CDR3 in DNA: TGTGCCAGCAGCCCGGGACTAGCGGGAGTAATGGGAGCCACAGATACGCAGTATTTT.

This chain joins TRBV14 and TRBJ2-7; 11 nucleotides line up with TRBD1. Losses at the gene ends were 5 bases for V and 4 bases for J; bases not matched to a gene: 1. CDR3 length: 13 residues. Germline-derived CDR1 and CDR2 are SGHDN and FVKESK. The CDR3 DNA sequence: TGTGCCAGCAGCGGGGACAGGGGGTACGAGCAGTACTTC. This encodes CASSGDRGYEQYF.

In DNA form, the CDR3 reads TGTGCCTGGAGTTTAGACCCCCGCCGGGGTAACGATTGGCAAGAGACCCAGTACTTC. Amino acid sequence: CAWSLDPRRGNDWQETQYF. The chain carries TRBV30 and TRBJ2-5, with D possibly matching TRBD2 (5 bases). CDR1 is GTSNPN and CDR2 is SVGIG in the germline V gene (reference sequence). The CDR3 sequence is 19 residues long. V was trimmed by 2 bases and J by 2 bases, leaving 27 bases between them.

This chain links TRBV7-9 with TRBJ2-7, with D possibly TRBD2 on 6 matching bases. Germline V gene data show CDR1 as SEHNR and CDR2 as FQNEAQ (reference sequence). Trimming removed 1 base from V and 1 base from J, with 8 bases in between. The CDR3 extends over 14 amino acids. The CDR3 DNA sequence: TGTGCCAGCAGCTTAGTTGGGGGGTCCTACGAGCAGTACTTC. Translated, it gives CASSLVGGSYEQYF. The full variable domain, rest sourced from reference TRBV7-9 and TRBJ2-7, is DTGVSQNPRHKITKRGQNVTFRCDPISEHNRLYWYRQTLGQGPEFLTYFQNEAQLEKSRLLSDRFSAERPKGSFSTLEIQRTEQGDSAMYLCASSLVGGSYEQYFGPGTRLTVT.

V is TRBV30 and J is TRBJ2-5; 8 bases map to TRBD2. From germline, CDR1 is GTSNPN and CDR2 SVGIG (reference sequence). After removal of 4 bases from V and 2 bases from J, the junction contained 0 bases not matched to a gene. The CDR3 sequence is 12 residues long. CDR3 nucleotide sequence: TGTGCCTGGACTAGCGGGCAAGAGACCCAGTACTTC. This sequence encodes CAWTSGQETQYF. The full variable domain, rest sourced from reference TRBV30 and TRBJ2-5, is SQTIHQWPATLVQPVGSPLSLECTVEGTSNPNLYWYRQAAGRGLQLLFYSVGIGQISSEVPQNLSASRPQDRQFILSSKKLLLSDSGFYLCAWTSGQETQYFGPGTRLLVL.

This clone was picked up a small number of times. The V and J genes are TRBV7-8 and TRBJ1-3, with D uncertain. V shed 5 bases and J shed 3 bases, with 14 bases lying between them. Germline lookup yields CDR1 SGHVS and CDR2 FQNEAQ. This CDR3 contains 15 residues. The DNA for the CDR3 is TGTGCCAGCAGCCCTTCAACGATAATTGGAAACACCATATATTTT. As protein: CASSPSTIIGNTIYF.

The chain uses TRBV18 and TRBJ2-7; 8 nucleotides line up with TRBD1. This CDR3 is 14 amino acids long. Per germline, CDR1 KGHSH and CDR2 LQKENI. With 3 bases clipped from V and 4 bases from J, the junction kept 5 bases outside the gene matches. The CDR3 coding sequence is TGTGCCAGCTCACCCGGACAGGGCGTTTACGAGCAGTACTTC. Amino acids: CASSPGQGVYEQYF.

The J gene is TRBJ2-7, the V gene TRBV9, with 12 bases fitting TRBD2. Germline V gene sequence: CDR1 SGDLS, CDR2 YYNGEE. V lost 1 base and J lost 6; bases outside the gene matches: 2. CDR3 size: 14 residues. CDR3 sequence: CASSVTSGRREQYF. The CDR3 nucleotides are TGTGCCAGCAGCGTAACTAGCGGGAGGCGCGAGCAGTACTTC.

The rearrangement uses TRBV5-4 and TRBJ2-7; TRBD2 might be the D (5 bases). CDR1 is SGHNT, CDR2 YYREEE, per germline (reference sequence). Between the trimmed V and J ends, which lost 0 bases and 5 bases, there was a span of 9 bases. The CDR3 consists of 13 residues. The CDR3 reads CASSLGGNNEQYF. As DNA, the CDR3 is TGTGCCAGCAGCTTGGGAGGGAATAACGAGCAGTACTTC.

V usage is TRBV4-3 and J usage is TRBJ2-3, with D possibly matching TRBD1 (6 bases). This CDR3 region has 16 residues. Germline V lookup: CDR1 LGHNA, CDR2 YSLEER. V gave up 3 bases and J gave up 0 bases, with 13 bases separating them. The CDR3 reads CASSHQAGASTDTQYF. The DNA of the CDR3 is TGCGCCAGCAGCCACCAGGCAGGGGCCAGCACAGATACGCAGTATTTT.

This clone has only a few counts. The chain recombines TRBV30 with TRBJ1-5, with D possibly TRBD1 on 6 matching bases. CDR3 length: 14 residues. Looked up from germline, CDR1 is GTSNPN and CDR2 is SVGIG (reference sequence). Trimming stripped 4 bases from V and 2 bases from J, with 12 bases between. CDR3 region: CAWKQQGGNQPQHF. As DNA, the CDR3 is TGTGCCTGGAAACAACAGGGAGGCAATCAGCCCCAGCATTTT.